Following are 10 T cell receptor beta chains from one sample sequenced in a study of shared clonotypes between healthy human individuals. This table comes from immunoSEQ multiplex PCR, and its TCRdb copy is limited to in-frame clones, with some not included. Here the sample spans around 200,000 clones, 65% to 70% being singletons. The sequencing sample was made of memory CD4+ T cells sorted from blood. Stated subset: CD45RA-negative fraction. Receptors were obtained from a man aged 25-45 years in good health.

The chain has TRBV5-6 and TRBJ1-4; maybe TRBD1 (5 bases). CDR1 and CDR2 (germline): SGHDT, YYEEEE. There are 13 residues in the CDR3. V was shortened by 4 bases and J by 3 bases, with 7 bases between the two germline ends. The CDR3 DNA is TGTGCCAGCAGCGTGGGACCTAATGAAAAACTGTTTTTT. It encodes CASSVGPNEKLFF.

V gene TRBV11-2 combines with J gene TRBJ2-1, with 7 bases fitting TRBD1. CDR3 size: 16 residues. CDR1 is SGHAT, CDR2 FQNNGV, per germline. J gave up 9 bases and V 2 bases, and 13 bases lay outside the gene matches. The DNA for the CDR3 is TGTGCCAGCAGCTTACTCGAACAGGGGTATAAGAGTGAGCAGTTCTTC. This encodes CASSLLEQGYKSEQFF.

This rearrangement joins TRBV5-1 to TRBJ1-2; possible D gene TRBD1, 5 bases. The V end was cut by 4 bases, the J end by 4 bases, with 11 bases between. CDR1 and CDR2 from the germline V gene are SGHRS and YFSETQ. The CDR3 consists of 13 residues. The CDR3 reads CASSPRQSYGYTF. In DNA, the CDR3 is TGCGCCAGCAGCCCAAGACAGAGCTATGGCTACACCTTC.

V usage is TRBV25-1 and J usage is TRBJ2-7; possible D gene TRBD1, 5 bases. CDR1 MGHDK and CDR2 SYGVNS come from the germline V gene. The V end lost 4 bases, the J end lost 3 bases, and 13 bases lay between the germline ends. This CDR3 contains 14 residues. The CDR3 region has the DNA TGTGCCAGCAGTGCGGCAGGGAACATCTACGAGCAGTACTTC. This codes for CASSAAGNIYEQYF.

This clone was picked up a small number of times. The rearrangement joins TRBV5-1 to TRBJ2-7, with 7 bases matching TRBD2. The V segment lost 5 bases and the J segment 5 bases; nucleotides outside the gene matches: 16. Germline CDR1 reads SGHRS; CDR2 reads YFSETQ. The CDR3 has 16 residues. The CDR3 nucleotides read TGCGCCAGCAGTTCGCGGGGAGGGGCTGTACGGGACGAGCAGTACTTC. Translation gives CASSSRGGAVRDEQYF. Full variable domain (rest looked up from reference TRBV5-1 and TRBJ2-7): KAGVTQTPRYLIKTRGQQVTLSCSPISGHRSVSWYQQTPGQGLQFLFEYFSETQRNKGNFPGRFSGRQFSNSRSEMNVSTLELGDSALYLCASSSRGGAVRDEQYFGPGTRLTVT.

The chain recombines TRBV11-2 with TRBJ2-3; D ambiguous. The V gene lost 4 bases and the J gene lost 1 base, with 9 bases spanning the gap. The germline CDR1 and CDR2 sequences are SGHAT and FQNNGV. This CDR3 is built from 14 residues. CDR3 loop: CASSSGHGTDTQYF. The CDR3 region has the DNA TGTGCCAGCAGCTCTGGCCACGGCACAGATACGCAGTATTTT. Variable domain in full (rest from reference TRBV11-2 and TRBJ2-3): EAGVAQSPRYKIIEKRQSVAFWCNPISGHATLYWYQQILGQGPKLLIQFQNNGVVDDSQLPKDRFSAERLKGVDSTLKIQPAKLEDSAVYLCASSSGHGTDTQYFGPGTRLTVL.

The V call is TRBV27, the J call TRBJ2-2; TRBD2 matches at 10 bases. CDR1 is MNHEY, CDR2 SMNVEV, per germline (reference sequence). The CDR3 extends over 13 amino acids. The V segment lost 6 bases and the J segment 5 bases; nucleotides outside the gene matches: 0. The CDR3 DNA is TGTGCCAGCAGGACTAGCGGGACCGGGGAGCTGTTTTTT. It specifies CASRTSGTGELFF.

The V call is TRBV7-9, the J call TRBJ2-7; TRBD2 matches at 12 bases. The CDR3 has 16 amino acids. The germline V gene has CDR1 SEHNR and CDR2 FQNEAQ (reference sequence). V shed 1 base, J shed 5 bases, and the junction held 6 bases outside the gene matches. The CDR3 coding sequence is TGTGCCAGCAGCTTAGGGGGGACTAGCGGGTCGAACGAGCAGTACTTC. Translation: CASSLGGTSGSNEQYF. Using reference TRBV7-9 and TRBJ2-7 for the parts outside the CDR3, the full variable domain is DTGVSQNPRHKITKRGQNVTFRCDPISEHNRLYWYRQTLGQGPEFLTYFQNEAQLEKSRLLSDRFSAERPKGSFSTLEIQRTEQGDSAMYLCASSLGGTSGSNEQYFGPGTRLTVT.

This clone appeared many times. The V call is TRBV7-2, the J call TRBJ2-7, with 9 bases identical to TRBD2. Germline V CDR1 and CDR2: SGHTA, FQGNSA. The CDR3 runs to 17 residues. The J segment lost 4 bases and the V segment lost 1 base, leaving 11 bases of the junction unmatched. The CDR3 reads CASSLVPSGTAGYEQYF. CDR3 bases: TGTGCCAGCAGCTTAGTGCCTAGCGGGACGGCGGGGTACGAGCAGTACTTC. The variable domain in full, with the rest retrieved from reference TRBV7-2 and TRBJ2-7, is GAGVSQSPSNKVTEKGKDVELRCDPISGHTALYWYRQSLGQGLEFLIYFQGNSAPDKSGLPSDRFSAERTGGSVSTLTIQRTQQEDSAVYLCASSLVPSGTAGYEQYFGPGTRLTVT.

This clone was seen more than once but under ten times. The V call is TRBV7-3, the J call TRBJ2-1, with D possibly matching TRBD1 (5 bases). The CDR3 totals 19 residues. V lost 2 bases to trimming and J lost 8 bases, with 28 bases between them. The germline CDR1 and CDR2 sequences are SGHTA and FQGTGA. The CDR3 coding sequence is TGTGCCAGCAGCTTATCATCCCCAGGGTCCGCTTTTCCGTTCGATGAGCAGTTCTTC. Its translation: CASSLSSPGSAFPFDEQFF.